The sequence of this T cell receptor beta chain was determined in a study of blood T cells in healthy people across ages. The study, taken as a whole, reports: In the absence of known donor CMV status, changes in expanded clonotypes were possibly confounded. More naive CD4+ cells and higher diversity marked long-lived donors relative to aged donors.

This clonotype appeared once. Its cognate antigen is unknown. A sample-barcoded 5' primer and a J-beta primer mix were used in a second PCR of roughly 6 to 11 cycles. Each cDNA molecule, via a template-switch adaptor with 12 random nucleotides, was tagged. From the 5' RACE reads, TCRdb called clonotypes with MiXCR, one entry per CDR3 protein. Found here are approximately 1,000,000 distinct CDR3 sequences, around 43% of them singletons; the top ten hold 18%. This CDR3 has 15 amino acids. Per the germline V gene, CDR1 is SGHVS and CDR2 is FQNEAQ. Healthy Caucasian individuals from Russia aged 6 to 90 served as donors.

The source material was blood. This receptor was obtained from a woman aged 55-69 years in good health. V is TRBV7-8 and J is TRBJ2-4; 7 bases match TRBD2. The J call may not be correct, given that the DNA end is closer to TRBJ2-5. CDR3 nucleotides: TGTGCCAGCAGCCCCATTCTAGCGGAACAAGAGACCCAGTACTTC. Translation: CASSPILAEQETQYF.